This TCR beta chain was recovered during a study of cytomegalovirus exposure and HLA in healthy donors. Study-level findings and limits: For cytomegalovirus status, the classifier reportedly gave diagnoses with high specificity and sensitivity.

Everyone who donated was a healthy bone marrow donor. Vbeta (60) and Jbeta (13) primers were used in the PCR. Using immunoSEQ multiplex PCR, the repertoire was profiled, and TCRdb retains in-frame clones only, with some absent. The sample carries 100,000 to 150,000 clones, roughly three quarters recorded once. The CDR3 spans 14 residues. Per the germline V gene, CDR1 is PRHDT and CDR2 is FYEKMQ (reference sequence). In the case of this clone: Antigen specificity is unknown. An end of the junction differs from the germline gene, which may be a read error.

The TCR sequence derives from a man aged 50-59 years in good health and CMV-seropositive. The V call is TRBV13, the J call TRBJ2-7, with D unclear. The sequenced sample consisted of PBMCs. The CDR3 sequence is CASSLGPGSYEQYF. DNA for the CDR3: TGTGCCAGCAGCCTAGGTCCAGGATCCTACGAGCAGTACTTC.